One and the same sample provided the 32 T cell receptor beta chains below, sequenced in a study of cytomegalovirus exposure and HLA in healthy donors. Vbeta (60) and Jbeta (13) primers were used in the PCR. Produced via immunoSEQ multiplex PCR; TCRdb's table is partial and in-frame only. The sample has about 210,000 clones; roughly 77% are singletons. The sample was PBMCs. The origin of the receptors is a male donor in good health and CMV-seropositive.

The CDR3 nucleotides are TGTGCCAGCACCCCGGGGGGAGCGGGAGCGGATACGCAGTATTTT. This encodes CASTPGGAGADTQYF. V usage is TRBV7-9 and J usage is TRBJ2-3; TRBD2 aligns across 8 bases. The ends lost 7 bases at V and 6 bases at J; junction bases unmatched: 12. Germline V gene data show CDR1 as SEHNR and CDR2 as FQNEAQ (reference sequence). The CDR3 runs to 15 residues.

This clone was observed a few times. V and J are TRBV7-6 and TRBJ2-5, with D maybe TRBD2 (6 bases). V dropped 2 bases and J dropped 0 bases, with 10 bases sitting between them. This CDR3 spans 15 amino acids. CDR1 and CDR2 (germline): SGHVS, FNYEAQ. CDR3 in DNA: TGTGCCAGCAGCTTAATTAGCGGCAACCAAGAGACCCAGTACTTC. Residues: CASSLISGNQETQYF.

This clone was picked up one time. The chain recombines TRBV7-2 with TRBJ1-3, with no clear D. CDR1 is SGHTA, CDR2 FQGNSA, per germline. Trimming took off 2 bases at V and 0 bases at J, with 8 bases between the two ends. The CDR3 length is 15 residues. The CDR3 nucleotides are TGTGCCAGCAGCTTACTAGGCGGCTCTGGAAACACCATATATTTT. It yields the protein CASSLLGGSGNTIYF.

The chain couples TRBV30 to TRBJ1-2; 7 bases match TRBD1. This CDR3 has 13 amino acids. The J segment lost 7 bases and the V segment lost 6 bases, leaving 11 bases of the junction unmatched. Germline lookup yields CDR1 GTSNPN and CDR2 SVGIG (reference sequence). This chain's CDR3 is CACRDREASGYTF. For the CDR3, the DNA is TGTGCCTGTCGAGACAGGGAAGCCAGTGGCTACACCTTC.

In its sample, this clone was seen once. The CDR3 nucleotides read TGTGCCAGCACCCTTAGCACAGATACGCAGTATTTT. Its protein product is CASTLSTDTQYF. This rearrangement joins TRBV28 to TRBJ2-3, with D unresolved. The V and J ends lost 7 bases and 0 bases respectively, with 5 bases between them. From germline, CDR1 is MDHEN and CDR2 SYDVKM. The CDR3 sequence is 12 residues long.

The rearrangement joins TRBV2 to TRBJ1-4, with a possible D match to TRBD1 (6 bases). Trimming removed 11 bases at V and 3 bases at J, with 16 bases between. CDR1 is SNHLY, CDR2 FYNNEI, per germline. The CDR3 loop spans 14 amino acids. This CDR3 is CAGRRDTANEKLFF. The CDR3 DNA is TGTGCCGGTCGCAGGGACACAGCTAATGAAAAACTGTTTTTT.

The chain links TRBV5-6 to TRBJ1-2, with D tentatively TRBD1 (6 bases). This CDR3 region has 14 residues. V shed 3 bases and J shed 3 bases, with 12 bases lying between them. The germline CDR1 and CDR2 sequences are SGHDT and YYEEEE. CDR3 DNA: TGTGCCAGCAGCTGGGGGCGGGAGGACTATGGCTACACCTTC. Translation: CASSWGREDYGYTF.

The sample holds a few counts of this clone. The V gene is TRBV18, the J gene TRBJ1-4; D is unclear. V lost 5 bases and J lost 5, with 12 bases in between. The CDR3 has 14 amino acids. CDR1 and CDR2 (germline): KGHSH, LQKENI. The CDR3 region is CASSIREKNEKLFF. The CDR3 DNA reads TGTGCCAGCTCAATCCGGGAAAAGAATGAAAAACTGTTTTTT.

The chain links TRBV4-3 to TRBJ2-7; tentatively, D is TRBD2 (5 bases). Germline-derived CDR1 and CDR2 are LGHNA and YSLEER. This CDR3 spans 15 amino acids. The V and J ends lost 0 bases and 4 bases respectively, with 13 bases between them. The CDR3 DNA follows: TGCGCCAGCAGCCAAGAGCAGACGGGAACTTACGAGCAGTACTTC. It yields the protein CASSQEQTGTYEQYF.

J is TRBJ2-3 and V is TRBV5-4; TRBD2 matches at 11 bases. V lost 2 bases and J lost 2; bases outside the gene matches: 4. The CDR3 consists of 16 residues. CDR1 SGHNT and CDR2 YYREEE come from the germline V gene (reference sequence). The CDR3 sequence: CASSFLLAGVTDTQYF. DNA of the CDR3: TGTGCCAGCAGCTTTCTACTAGCGGGAGTCACAGATACGCAGTATTTT.

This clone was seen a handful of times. The CDR3 loop reads CASSPRDRAVLVAEAFF. The DNA of the CDR3 is TGTGCCAGCAGCCCCCGGGACAGGGCAGTTCTGGTCGCTGAAGCTTTCTTT. The chain links TRBV7-9 to TRBJ1-1; 9 positions match TRBD1. The V gene end was trimmed by 5 bases and the J gene end by 6 bases; junction bases not matched to a gene: 16. Germline V gene sequence: CDR1 SEHNR, CDR2 FQNEAQ (reference sequence). The CDR3 loop spans 17 amino acids.

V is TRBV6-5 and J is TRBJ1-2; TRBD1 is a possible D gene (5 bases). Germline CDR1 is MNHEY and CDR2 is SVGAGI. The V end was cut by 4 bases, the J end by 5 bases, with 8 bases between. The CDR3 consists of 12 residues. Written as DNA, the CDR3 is TGTGCCAGCAGTTGGGGCTCTTATGGCTACACCTTC. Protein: CASSWGSYGYTF.

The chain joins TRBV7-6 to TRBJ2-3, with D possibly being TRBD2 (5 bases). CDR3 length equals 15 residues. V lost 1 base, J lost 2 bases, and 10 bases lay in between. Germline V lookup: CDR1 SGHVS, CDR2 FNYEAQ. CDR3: CASSLEGRDTDTQYF. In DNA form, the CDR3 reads TGTGCCAGCAGCTTAGAAGGACGGGACACAGATACGCAGTATTTT.

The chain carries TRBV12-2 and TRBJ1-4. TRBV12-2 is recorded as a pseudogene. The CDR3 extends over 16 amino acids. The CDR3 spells CASRLGPRKTSEKLFF. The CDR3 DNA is TGTGCAAGTCGCTTAGGGCCGAGGAAAACTAGTGAAAAACTGTTTTTT.

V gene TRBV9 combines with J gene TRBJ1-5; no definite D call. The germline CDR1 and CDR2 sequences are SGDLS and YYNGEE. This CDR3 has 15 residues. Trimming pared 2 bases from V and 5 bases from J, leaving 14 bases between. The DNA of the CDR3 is TGTGCCAGCAGCGTCGGTCTTGAGGGTCATCAGCCCCAGCATTTT. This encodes CASSVGLEGHQPQHF.

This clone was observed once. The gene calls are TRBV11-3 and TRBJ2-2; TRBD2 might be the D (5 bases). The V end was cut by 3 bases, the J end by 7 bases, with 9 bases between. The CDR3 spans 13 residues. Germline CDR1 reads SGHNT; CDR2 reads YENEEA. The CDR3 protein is CASSFRGIGELFF. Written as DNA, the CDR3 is TGTGCCAGCAGCTTTCGGGGAATCGGGGAGCTGTTTTTT.

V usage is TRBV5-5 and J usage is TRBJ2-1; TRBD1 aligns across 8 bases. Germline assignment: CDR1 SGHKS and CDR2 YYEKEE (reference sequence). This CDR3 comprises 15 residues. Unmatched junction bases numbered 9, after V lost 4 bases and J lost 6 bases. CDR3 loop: CASSLGQALSNEQFF. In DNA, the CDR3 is TGTGCCAGCAGCCTGGGACAGGCCCTCAGCAATGAGCAGTTCTTC.

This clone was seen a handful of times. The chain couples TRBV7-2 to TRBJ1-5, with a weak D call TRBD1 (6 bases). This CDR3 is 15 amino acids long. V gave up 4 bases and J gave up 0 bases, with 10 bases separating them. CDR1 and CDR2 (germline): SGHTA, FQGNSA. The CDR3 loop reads CASSWAQGSNQPQHF. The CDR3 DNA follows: TGTGCCAGCAGCTGGGCACAGGGTAGCAATCAGCCCCAGCATTTT.

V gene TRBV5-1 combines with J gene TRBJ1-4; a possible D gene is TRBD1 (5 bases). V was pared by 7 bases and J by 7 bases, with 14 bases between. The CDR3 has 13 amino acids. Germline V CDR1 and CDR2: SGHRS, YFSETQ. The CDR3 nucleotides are TGCGCCAGCTCGGACCAGGGTGGTGAAAAACTGTTTTTT. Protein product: CASSDQGGEKLFF.

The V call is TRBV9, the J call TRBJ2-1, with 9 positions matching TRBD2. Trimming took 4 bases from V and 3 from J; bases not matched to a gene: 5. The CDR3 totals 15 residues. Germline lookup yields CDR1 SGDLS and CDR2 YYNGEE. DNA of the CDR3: TGTGCCAGCAGCATCCTAGCGGGACACTACAATGAGCAGTTCTTC. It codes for CASSILAGHYNEQFF. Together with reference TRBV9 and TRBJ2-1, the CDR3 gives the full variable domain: DSGVTQTPKHLITATGQRVTLRCSPRSGDLSVYWYQQSLDQGLQFLIQYYNGEERAKGNILERFSAQQFPDLHSELNLSSLELGDSALYFCASSILAGHYNEQFFGPGTRLTVL.

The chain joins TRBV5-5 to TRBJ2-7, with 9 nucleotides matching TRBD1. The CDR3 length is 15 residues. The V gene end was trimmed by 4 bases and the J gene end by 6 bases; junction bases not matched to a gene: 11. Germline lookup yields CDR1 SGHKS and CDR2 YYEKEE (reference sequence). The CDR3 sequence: CASSQTVTGGLEQYF. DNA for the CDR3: TGTGCCAGCAGCCAAACAGTGACAGGGGGGCTCGAGCAGTACTTC.

CDR3 bases: TGTGCCAGCAGCGTAGCTGCGGGGGAGTCCGCAGATACGCAGTATTTT. The encoded protein is CASSVAAGESADTQYF. The chain uses TRBV9 and TRBJ2-3, with TRBD2 matching 7 bases. Germline lookup yields CDR1 SGDLS and CDR2 YYNGEE. The ends lost 0 bases at V and 4 bases at J; junction bases unmatched: 8. The CDR3 covers 16 residues.

CDR3 protein: CASIRGTLNYEQYF. Written as DNA, the CDR3 is TGTGCCAGCATTCGGGGGACCCTCAACTACGAGCAGTACTTC. This chain joins TRBV6-1 and TRBJ2-7; a weak D match, TRBD2 (6 bases). This CDR3 has 14 amino acids. Looked up from germline, CDR1 is MNHNS and CDR2 is SASEGT. V lost 7 bases and J 3 bases, leaving 16 bases between the germline ends.

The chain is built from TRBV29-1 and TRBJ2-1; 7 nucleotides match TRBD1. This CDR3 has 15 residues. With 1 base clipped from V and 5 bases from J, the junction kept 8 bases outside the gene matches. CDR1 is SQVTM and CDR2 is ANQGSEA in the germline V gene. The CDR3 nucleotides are TGCAGCGTTGAAGTGACAGGGAAGGGGAACAATGAGCAGTTCTTC. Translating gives CSVEVTGKGNNEQFF.

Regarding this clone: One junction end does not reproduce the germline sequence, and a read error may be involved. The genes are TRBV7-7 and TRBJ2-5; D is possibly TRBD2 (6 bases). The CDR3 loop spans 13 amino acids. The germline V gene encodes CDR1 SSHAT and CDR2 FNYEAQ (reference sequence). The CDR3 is CASSSRLEETQYF. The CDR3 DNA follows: TGTGCTAGCAGCTCCCGACTAGAAGAGACCCAGTACTTC.

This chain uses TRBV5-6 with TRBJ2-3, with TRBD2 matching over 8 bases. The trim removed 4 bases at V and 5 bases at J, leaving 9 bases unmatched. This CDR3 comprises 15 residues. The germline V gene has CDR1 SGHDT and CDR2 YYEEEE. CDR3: CASSPVAGLVDTQYF. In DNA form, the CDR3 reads TGTGCCAGCAGCCCAGTAGCGGGGTTGGTAGATACGCAGTATTTT.

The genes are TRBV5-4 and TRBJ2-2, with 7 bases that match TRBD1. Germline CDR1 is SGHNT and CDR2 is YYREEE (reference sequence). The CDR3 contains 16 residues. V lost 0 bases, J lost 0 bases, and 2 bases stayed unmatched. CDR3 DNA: TGTGCCAGCAGCTTGGAGGGACAGACGAACACCGGGGAGCTGTTTTTT. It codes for CASSLEGQTNTGELFF.

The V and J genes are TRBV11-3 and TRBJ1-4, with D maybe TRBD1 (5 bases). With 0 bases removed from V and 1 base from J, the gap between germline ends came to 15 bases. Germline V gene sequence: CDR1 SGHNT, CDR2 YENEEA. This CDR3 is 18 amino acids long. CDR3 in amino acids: CASSLDQGSPETNEKLFF. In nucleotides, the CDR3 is TGTGCCAGCAGCTTAGATCAGGGCAGCCCAGAAACTAATGAAAAACTGTTTTTT. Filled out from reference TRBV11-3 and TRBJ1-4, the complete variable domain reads EAGVVQSPRYKIIEKKQPVAFWCNPISGHNTLYWYLQNLGQGPELLIRYENEEAVDDSQLPKDRFSAERLKGVDSTLKIQPAELGDSAVYLCASSLDQGSPETNEKLFFGSGTQLSVL.

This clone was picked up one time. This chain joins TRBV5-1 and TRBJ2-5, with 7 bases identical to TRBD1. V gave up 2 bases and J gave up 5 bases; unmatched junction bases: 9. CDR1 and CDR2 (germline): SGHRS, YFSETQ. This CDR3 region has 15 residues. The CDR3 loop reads CASSFEGARRETQYF. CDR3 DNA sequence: TGCGCCAGCAGCTTCGAGGGGGCACGTCGTGAGACCCAGTACTTC.

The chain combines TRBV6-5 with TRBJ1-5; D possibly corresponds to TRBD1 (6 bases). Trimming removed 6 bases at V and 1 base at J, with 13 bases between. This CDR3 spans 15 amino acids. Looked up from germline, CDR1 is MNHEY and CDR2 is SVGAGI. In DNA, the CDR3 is TGTGCCAGCAGACCAGCGGGGGCGAGCAATCAGCCCCAGCATTTT. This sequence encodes CASRPAGASNQPQHF.

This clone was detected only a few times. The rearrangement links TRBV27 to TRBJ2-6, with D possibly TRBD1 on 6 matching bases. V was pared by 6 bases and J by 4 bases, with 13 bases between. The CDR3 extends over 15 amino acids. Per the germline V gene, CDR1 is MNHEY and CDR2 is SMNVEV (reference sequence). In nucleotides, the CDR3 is TGTGCCAGCAGCCCCAGGGGTTTCGGGGCCAACGTCCTGACTTTC. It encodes CASSPRGFGANVLTF.

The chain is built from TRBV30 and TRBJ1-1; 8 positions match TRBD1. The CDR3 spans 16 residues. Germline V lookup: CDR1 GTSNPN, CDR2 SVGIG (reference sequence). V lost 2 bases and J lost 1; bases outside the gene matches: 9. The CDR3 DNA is TGTGCCTGGAGTATAACAGGGGGTAGGGGGAACACTGAAGCTTTCTTT. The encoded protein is CAWSITGGRGNTEAFF.